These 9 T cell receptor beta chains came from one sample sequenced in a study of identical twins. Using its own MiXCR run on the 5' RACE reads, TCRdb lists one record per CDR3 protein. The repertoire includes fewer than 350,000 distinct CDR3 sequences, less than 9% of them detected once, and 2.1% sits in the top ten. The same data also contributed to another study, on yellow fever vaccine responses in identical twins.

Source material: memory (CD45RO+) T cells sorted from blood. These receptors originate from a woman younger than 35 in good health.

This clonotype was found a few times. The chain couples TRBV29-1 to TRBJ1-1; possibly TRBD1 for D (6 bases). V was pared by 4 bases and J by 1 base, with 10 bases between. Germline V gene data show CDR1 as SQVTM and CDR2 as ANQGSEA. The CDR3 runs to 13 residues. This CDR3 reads CSVGTVENTEAFF. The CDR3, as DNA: TGCAGCGTTGGGACAGTTGAGAACACTGAAGCTTTCTTT.

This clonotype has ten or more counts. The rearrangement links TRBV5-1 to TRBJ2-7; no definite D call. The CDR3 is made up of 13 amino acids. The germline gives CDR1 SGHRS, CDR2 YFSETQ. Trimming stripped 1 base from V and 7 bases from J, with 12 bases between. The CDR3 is CASSLNLDGEQYF. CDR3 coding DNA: TGCGCCAGCAGCTTGAACCTGGATGGGGAGCAGTACTTC.

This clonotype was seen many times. The CDR3, as DNA: TGTGCCAGCAGAAATACCGGGACAGGGAACACAGATACGCAGTATTTT. Protein sequence: CASRNTGTGNTDTQYF. The chain has TRBV7-8 and TRBJ2-3, with 9 bases that match TRBD1. Germline lookup yields CDR1 SGHVS and CDR2 FQNEAQ. CDR3 length equals 16 residues. V lost 6 bases and J lost 2; bases outside the gene matches: 9.

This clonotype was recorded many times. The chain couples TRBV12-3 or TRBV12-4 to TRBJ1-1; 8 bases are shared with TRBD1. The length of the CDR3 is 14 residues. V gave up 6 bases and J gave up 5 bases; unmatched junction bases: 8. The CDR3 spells CASRIQDRVTEAFF. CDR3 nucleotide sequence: TGTGCCAGCAGGATTCAGGACAGGGTGACTGAAGCTTTCTTT.

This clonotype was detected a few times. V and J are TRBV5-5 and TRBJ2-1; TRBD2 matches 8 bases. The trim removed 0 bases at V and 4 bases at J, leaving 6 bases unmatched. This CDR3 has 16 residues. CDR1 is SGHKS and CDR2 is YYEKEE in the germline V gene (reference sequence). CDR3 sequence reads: CASSLAPAGGYNEQFF. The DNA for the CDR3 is TGTGCCAGCAGCTTGGCCCCCGCGGGGGGATACAATGAGCAGTTCTTC.

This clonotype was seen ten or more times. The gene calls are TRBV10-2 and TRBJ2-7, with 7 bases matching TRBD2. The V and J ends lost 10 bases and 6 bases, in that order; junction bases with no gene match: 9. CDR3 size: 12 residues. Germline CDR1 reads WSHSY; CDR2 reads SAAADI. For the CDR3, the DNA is TGCGCCACGATAGGCGGGGGTTCCGAGCAGTACTTC. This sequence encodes CATIGGGSEQYF.

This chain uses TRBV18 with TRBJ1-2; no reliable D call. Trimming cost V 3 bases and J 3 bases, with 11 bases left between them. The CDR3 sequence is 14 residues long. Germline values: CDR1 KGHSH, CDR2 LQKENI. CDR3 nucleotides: TGTGCCAGCTCACCGGCGAGACAAGACTATGGCTACACCTTC. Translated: CASSPARQDYGYTF. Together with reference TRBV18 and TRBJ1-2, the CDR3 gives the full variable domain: NAGVMQNPRHLVRRRGQEARLRCSPMKGHSHVYWYRQLPEEGLKFMVYLQKENIIDESGMPKERFSAEFPKEGPSILRIQQVVRGDSAAYFCASSPARQDYGYTFGSGTRLTVV.

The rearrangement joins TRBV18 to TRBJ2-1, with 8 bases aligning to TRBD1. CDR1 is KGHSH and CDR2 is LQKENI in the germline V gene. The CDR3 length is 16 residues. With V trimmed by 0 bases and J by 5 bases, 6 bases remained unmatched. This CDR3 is CASSPPRTGLDNEQFF. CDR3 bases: TGTGCCAGCTCACCACCGCGGACAGGGCTTGACAATGAGCAGTTCTTC.

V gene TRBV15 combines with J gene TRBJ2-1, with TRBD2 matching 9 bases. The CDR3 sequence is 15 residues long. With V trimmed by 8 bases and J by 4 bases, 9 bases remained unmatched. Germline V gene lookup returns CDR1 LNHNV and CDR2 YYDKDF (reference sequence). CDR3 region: CATGEAGGLYNEQFF. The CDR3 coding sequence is TGTGCCACCGGGGAAGCGGGGGGCCTTTACAATGAGCAGTTCTTC.